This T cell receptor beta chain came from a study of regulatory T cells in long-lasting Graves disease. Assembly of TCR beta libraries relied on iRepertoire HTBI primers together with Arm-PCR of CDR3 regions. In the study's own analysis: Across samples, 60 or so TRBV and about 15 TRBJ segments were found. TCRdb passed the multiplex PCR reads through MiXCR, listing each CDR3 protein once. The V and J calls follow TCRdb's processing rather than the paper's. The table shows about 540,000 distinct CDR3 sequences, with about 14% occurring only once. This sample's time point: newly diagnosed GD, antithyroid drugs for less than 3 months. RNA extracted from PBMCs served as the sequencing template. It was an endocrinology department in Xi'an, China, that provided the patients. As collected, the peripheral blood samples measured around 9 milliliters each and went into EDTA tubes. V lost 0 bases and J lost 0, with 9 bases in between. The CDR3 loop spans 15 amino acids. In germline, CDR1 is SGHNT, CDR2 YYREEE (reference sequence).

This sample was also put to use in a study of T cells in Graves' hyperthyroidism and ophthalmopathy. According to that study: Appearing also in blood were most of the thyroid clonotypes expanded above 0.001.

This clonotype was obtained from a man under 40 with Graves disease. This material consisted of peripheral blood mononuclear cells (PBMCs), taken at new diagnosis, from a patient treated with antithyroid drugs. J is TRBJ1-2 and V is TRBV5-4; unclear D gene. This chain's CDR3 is CASSLDPYANYGYTF. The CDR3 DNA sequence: TGTGCCAGCAGCTTGGACCCCTACGCTAACTATGGCTACACCTTC.